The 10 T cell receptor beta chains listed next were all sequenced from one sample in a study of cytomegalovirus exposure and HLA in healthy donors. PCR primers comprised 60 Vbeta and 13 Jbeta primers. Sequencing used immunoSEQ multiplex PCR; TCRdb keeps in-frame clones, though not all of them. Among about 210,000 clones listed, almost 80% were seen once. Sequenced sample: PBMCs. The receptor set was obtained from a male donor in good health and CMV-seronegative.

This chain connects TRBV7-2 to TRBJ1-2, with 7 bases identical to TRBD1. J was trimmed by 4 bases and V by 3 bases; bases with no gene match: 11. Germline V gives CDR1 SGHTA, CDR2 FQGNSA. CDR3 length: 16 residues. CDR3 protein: CASSFPTGAVRYGYTF. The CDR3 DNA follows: TGTGCCAGCAGCTTCCCTACAGGGGCCGTCCGCTATGGCTACACCTTC.

CDR3 residues: CASSTVGQGYTEAFF. The CDR3 DNA reads as TGTGCCAGTAGTACTGTGGGCCAGGGGTACACTGAAGCTTTCTTT. The chain joins TRBV19 to TRBJ1-1, with D maybe TRBD1 (6 bases). This CDR3 has 15 amino acids. V lost 4 bases to trimming and J lost 3 bases, with 15 bases between them. Germline V gene sequence: CDR1 LNHDA, CDR2 SQIVND (reference sequence).

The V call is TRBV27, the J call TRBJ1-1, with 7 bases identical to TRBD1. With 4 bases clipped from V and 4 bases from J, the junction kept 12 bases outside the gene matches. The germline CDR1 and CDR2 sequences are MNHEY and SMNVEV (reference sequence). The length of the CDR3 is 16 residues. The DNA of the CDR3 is TGTGCCAGCAGTTGGCCCCAGGGGGGCCGAGGCACTGAAGCTTTCTTT. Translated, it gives CASSWPQGGRGTEAFF.

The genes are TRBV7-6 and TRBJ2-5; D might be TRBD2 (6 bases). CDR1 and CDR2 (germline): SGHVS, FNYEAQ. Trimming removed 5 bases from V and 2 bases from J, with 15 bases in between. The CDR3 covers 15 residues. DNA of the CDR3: TGTGCCAGCAGCCGATTTTCGGGAGTGCAAGAGACCCAGTACTTC. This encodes CASSRFSGVQETQYF.

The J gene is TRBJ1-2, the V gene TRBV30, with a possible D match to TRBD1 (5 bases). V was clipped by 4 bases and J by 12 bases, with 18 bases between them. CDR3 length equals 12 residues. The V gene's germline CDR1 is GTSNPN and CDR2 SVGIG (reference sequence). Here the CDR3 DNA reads TGTGCCTGGAACCGGGGGTGGGAGATTGACACCTTC. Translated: CAWNRGWEIDTF.

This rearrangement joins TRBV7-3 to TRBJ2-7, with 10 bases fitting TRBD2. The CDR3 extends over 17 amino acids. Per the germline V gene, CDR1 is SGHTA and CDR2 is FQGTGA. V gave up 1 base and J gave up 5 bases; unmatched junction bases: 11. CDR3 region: CASSLMGGLAGDHEQYF. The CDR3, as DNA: TGTGCCAGCAGCTTAATGGGTGGGCTAGCGGGAGACCACGAGCAGTACTTC.

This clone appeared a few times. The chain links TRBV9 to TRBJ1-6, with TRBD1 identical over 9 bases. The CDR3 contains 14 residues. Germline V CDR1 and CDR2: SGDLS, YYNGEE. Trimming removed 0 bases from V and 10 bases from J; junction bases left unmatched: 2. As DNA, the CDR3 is TGTGCCAGCAGCGTAGAGGACAGGGGATCACCCCTCCACTTT. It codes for CASSVEDRGSPLHF.

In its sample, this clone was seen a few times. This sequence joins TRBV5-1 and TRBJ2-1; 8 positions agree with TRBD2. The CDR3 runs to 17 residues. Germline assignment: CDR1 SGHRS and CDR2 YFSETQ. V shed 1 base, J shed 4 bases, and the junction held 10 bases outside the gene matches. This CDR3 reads CASSLSSLLAAYNEQFF. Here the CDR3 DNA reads TGCGCCAGCAGCTTGTCGTCGCTACTAGCGGCATACAATGAGCAGTTCTTC.

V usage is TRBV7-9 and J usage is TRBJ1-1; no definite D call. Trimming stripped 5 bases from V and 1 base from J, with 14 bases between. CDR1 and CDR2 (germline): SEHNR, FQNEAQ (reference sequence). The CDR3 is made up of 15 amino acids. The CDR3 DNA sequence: TGTGCCAGCAGCCCAGAAGCTAGACGGAACACTGAAGCTTTCTTT. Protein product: CASSPEARRNTEAFF.

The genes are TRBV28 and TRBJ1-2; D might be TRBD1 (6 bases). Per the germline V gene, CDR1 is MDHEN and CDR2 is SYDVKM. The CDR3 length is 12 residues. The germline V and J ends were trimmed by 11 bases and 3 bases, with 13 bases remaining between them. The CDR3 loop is CACTGSDYGYTF. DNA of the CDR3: TGTGCCTGTACAGGGTCTGACTATGGCTACACCTTC.